This passage covers 4 T cell receptor beta chains from one sample sequenced in a study of radiation and T cells in renal cell carcinoma. The treatment was: treatment-naive control, cytoreductive nephrectomy. TCRdb's copy holds only in-frame clones and misses some; the assay was immunoSEQ multiplex PCR. Altogether about 9,700 clones are present, around three fifths being singletons, with the ten largest covering about 14%. The sample in question was tumor tissue, obtained from a patient whose treatment was nephrectomy without radiotherapy. The receptor source for this set is a man aged 55 to 69 with renal cell carcinoma.

This chain links TRBV28 with TRBJ2-7; unclear D gene. There are 12 residues in the CDR3. V dropped 5 bases and J dropped 4 bases, with 9 bases sitting between them. Germline assignment: CDR1 MDHEN and CDR2 SYDVKM. The CDR3 spells CASSPTDYEQYF. DNA for the CDR3: TGTGCCAGCAGTCCCACAGATTACGAGCAGTACTTC.

The V gene is TRBV29-1, the J gene TRBJ2-3, with 9 bases lining up with TRBD2. This CDR3 is built from 14 residues. Per the germline V gene, CDR1 is SQVTM and CDR2 is ANQGSEA. V lost 6 bases and J lost 0; bases outside the gene matches: 4. CDR3 DNA sequence: TGCAGCGTGGCTAGCGGGAAAAGCACAGATACGCAGTATTTT. Amino acids: CSVASGKSTDTQYF.

The rearrangement joins TRBV4-3 to TRBJ2-1; the match to TRBD2 covers 7 bases. The length of the CDR3 is 15 residues. From germline, CDR1 is LGHNA and CDR2 YSLEER. J was trimmed by 7 bases and V by 3 bases; bases with no gene match: 9. For the CDR3, the DNA is TGCGCCAGCAGCCACGGACTAGTCTCTTTTAATGAGCAGTTCTTC. It codes for CASSHGLVSFNEQFF.

The chain links TRBV7-3 to TRBJ2-3; TRBD2 is a possible D gene (6 bases). The CDR3 spans 16 residues. The V gene lost 1 base and the J gene lost 1 base, with 12 bases spanning the gap. Germline V gene data show CDR1 as SGHTA and CDR2 as FQGTGA. For the CDR3, the DNA is TGTGCCAGCAGCTTAAGGAGCGGAGGGCGCACAGATACGCAGTATTTT. It encodes CASSLRSGGRTDTQYF.